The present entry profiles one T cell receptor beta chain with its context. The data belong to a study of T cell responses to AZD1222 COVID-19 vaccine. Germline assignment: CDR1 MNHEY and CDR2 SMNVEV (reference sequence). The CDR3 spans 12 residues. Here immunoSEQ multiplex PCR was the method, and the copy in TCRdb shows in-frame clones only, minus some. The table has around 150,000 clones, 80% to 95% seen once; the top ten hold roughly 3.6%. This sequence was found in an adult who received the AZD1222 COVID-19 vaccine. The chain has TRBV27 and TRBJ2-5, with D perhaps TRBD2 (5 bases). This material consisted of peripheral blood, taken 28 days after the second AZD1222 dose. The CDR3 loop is CVTSPSEGTQYF. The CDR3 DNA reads TGTGTTACGAGTCCGAGCGAGGGGACCCAGTACTTC.